This record covers a single T cell receptor (beta chain). After extraction with the RNeasy kit, about 0.45 to 1 ug of the RNA was reverse transcribed using random hexamers. Amplification of TCR beta CDR3 across 54 Vbeta and 13 Jbeta was performed with immunoSEQ multiplex PCR. One entry per CDR3 protein, called by TCRdb with MiXCR from the immunoSEQ multiplex PCR reads. The sample consists of approximately 130,000 distinct CDR3 sequences, roughly 89% of them appearing once. The sample is drawn from a study of CD8 T cells in Susac syndrome. The V gene end was trimmed by 7 bases and the J gene end by 7 bases; junction bases not matched to a gene: 10. The CDR3 totals 14 residues. CDR1 MGHDK and CDR2 SYGVNS come from the germline V gene.

The chain combines TRBV25-1 with TRBJ1-1; TRBD1 matches at 9 bases. The TCR sequence derives from a human donor with multiple sclerosis. The sequenced sample was CD8+ T cells from PBMCs. The CDR3 nucleotides are TGTGCCAGCACCCTGACAGGGGGTATGGGTGAAGCTTTCTTT. Translating gives CASTLTGGMGEAFF.